This T cell receptor (beta chain) was recorded in a study of T cell clones after liver transplantation. Generated by immunoSEQ multiplex PCR, the TCRdb table keeps only in-frame clones and is missing some. The table records about 16,000 clones, 80% of them present only once. The source was CD8+ T cells from blood, collected less than 50 months after liver transplant. The receptor was derived from a human patient who received a liver transplant. Some T cells may be the graft donor's.

The CDR3 spells CASSQEKISGSGYTF. For the CDR3, the DNA is TGCGCCAGCAGCCAAGAGAAGATCTCAGGTAGTGGCTACACCTTC. This chain links TRBV4-3 with TRBJ1-2; D uncertain. Germline V gives CDR1 LGHNA, CDR2 YSLEER. This CDR3 has 15 amino acids. V was cut by 0 bases and J by 7 bases, with 15 bases left in between.